The 21 T cell receptor beta chains below were found in one sample sequenced in a study of blood T cell repertoires in COVID-19. Produced via immunoSEQ multiplex PCR; TCRdb's table is partial and in-frame only. The sample holds about 250,000 clones; around four fifths are singletons and the top ten take around 8.9%. Sequences were obtained from peripheral blood. Receptor source: a man in his forties or fifties with active or convalescent COVID-19.

This rearrangement joins TRBV7-9 to TRBJ2-1; 7 nucleotides agree with TRBD2. Germline V gene lookup returns CDR1 SEHNR and CDR2 FQNEAQ (reference sequence). The J segment lost 7 bases and the V segment lost 7 bases, leaving 13 bases of the junction unmatched. CDR3 size: 15 residues. CDR3 in amino acids: CASTTLAAGENEQFF. The CDR3 DNA follows: TGTGCCAGCACCACATTGGCGGCGGGGGAGAATGAGCAGTTCTTC.

The rearrangement joins TRBV19 to TRBJ2-5, with 9 bases aligning to TRBD1. Unmatched junction bases numbered 14, after V lost 5 bases and J lost 4 bases. The CDR3 is made up of 17 amino acids. Germline V lookup: CDR1 LNHDA, CDR2 SQIVND (reference sequence). CDR3 sequence (DNA): TGTGCCAGTAGTTCCCAGGGGGACAGGGCCCTGGGAGAGACCCAGTACTTC. The encoded protein is CASSSQGDRALGETQYF.

This chain uses TRBV19 with TRBJ2-5, with D possibly TRBD1 on 8 matching bases. Germline V gene lookup returns CDR1 LNHDA and CDR2 SQIVND (reference sequence). The CDR3 consists of 15 residues. Trimming took off 6 bases at V and 1 base at J, with 15 bases between the two ends. The CDR3 coding sequence is TGTGCCAGTAGATACAGGGGGGAGGGCCAAGAGACCCAGTACTTC. Amino acid sequence: CASRYRGEGQETQYF. The full variable domain, with the rest looked up from reference TRBV19 and TRBJ2-5, is DGGITQSPKYLFRKEGQNVTLSCEQNLNHDAMYWYRQDPGQGLRLIYYSQIVNDFQKGDIAEGYSVSREKKESFPLTVTSAQKNPTAFYLCASRYRGEGQETQYFGPGTRLLVL.

This sequence joins TRBV5-6 and TRBJ2-1; no definite D call. The germline V gene encodes CDR1 SGHDT and CDR2 YYEEEE. The CDR3 is made up of 12 amino acids. V was shortened by 1 base and J by 10 bases, with 9 bases between the two germline ends. CDR3 amino acids: CASSLLLREQFF. The CDR3 bases are TGTGCCAGCAGCTTGTTACTTCGAGAGCAGTTCTTC.

The chain combines TRBV12-5 with TRBJ1-1; no clear D. The CDR3 totals 11 residues. Trimming pared 4 bases from V and 10 bases from J, leaving 10 bases between. Per germline, CDR1 LGHNT and CDR2 FRNRAP. The CDR3 here is CASGSSLGAFF. Here the CDR3 DNA reads TGTGCTAGTGGTTCCTCGCTCGGAGCTTTCTTT.

This chain links TRBV24-1 with TRBJ2-3, with TRBD2 identical over 9 bases. The V gene's germline CDR1 is KGHDR and CDR2 SFDVKD. Losses at the gene ends were 4 bases for V and 1 base for J; bases not matched to a gene: 5. This CDR3 contains 16 residues. The CDR3 here is CATSDLAGAGTDTQYF. The CDR3 DNA reads TGTGCCACCAGTGACTTAGCGGGGGCCGGCACAGATACGCAGTATTTT.

The CDR3: CASSLRRDGGELFF. CDR3 in DNA: TGTGCCAGCAGTTTACGGCGGGACGGCGGGGAGCTGTTTTTT. This rearrangement joins TRBV27 to TRBJ2-2; possibly TRBD2 for D (6 bases). V was shortened by 2 bases and J by 7 bases, with 11 bases between the two germline ends. CDR1 and CDR2 (germline): MNHEY, SMNVEV (reference sequence). There are 14 residues in the CDR3.

There are many counts of this clone. The chain couples TRBV30 to TRBJ1-3; D possibly corresponds to TRBD1 (5 bases). From germline, CDR1 is GTSNPN and CDR2 SVGIG (reference sequence). V dropped 5 bases and J dropped 3 bases, with 14 bases sitting between them. CDR3 length: 14 residues. CDR3 sequence reads: CAWGPGGGGNTIYF. The CDR3 DNA sequence: TGTGCCTGGGGTCCTGGGGGGGGTGGAAACACCATATATTTT.

This clone was detected ten times or more. This rearrangement joins TRBV5-4 to TRBJ2-7; tentative D call: TRBD2 (5 bases). This CDR3 is built from 13 residues. CDR1 is SGHNT and CDR2 is YYREEE in the germline V gene (reference sequence). V lost 4 bases to trimming and J lost 6 bases, with 14 bases between them. The DNA for the CDR3 is TGTGCCAGCAGCCGCCGGGATGCTACCGAGCAGTACTTC. Its protein product is CASSRRDATEQYF.

V usage is TRBV14 and J usage is TRBJ2-2, with 7 nucleotides matching TRBD2. The V segment lost 4 bases and the J segment 6 bases; nucleotides outside the gene matches: 8. The CDR3 sequence is 15 residues long. Germline assignment: CDR1 SGHDN and CDR2 FVKESK. The CDR3 sequence: CASSRWTSDPGELFF. The CDR3 region has the DNA TGTGCCAGCAGCCGATGGACTAGTGACCCCGGGGAGCTGTTTTTT.

This sequence joins TRBV24-1 and TRBJ2-7; 9 bases agree with TRBD1. Trimming took 2 bases from V and 7 from J; bases not matched to a gene: 11. The length of the CDR3 is 16 residues. CDR1 is KGHDR and CDR2 is SFDVKD in the germline V gene. The CDR3 DNA reads TGTGCCACCAGTGATTCCCCGGGACAGGGCTCGTGGGAGCAGTACTTC. Amino acids: CATSDSPGQGSWEQYF.

The rearrangement joins TRBV7-3 to TRBJ2-5; D unclear. The CDR3 runs to 13 residues. Looked up from germline, CDR1 is SGHTA and CDR2 is FQGTGA. Trimming left V 1 base short and J 4 bases short, with 7 bases between. Here the CDR3 reads CASSLRALETQYF. The CDR3 DNA reads TGTGCCAGCAGCTTAAGGGCACTAGAGACCCAGTACTTC.

V usage is TRBV6-2 or TRBV6-3 and J usage is TRBJ1-1; maybe TRBD1 (6 bases). The CDR3 is 14 residues long. V was trimmed by 1 base and J by 6 bases, leaving 12 bases between them. From germline, CDR1 is MNHEY and CDR2 SVGEGT. CDR3 in amino acids: CASSYWTAPSEAFF. The CDR3 DNA reads as TGTGCCAGCAGTTACTGGACAGCTCCCTCTGAAGCTTTCTTT.

V and J are TRBV14 and TRBJ2-5; 9 bases line up with TRBD2. CDR3 length: 14 amino acids. The J segment lost 3 bases and the V segment lost 2 bases, leaving 1 base of the junction unmatched. The germline V gene has CDR1 SGHDN and CDR2 FVKESK. CDR3 DNA: TGTGCCAGCAGCCAATTAGCGGGAGAAGAGACCCAGTACTTC. Encoded protein: CASSQLAGEETQYF.

In this sample, this clone turned up a few times. Other DNA sequences in the same sample also yield this CDR3. This sequence joins TRBV27 and TRBJ2-2; D might be TRBD1 (6 bases). V was shortened by 2 bases and J by 1 base, with 8 bases between the two germline ends. Germline values: CDR1 MNHEY, CDR2 SMNVEV (reference sequence). The CDR3 spans 15 residues. CDR3 nucleotide sequence: TGTGCCAGCAGTTTAGGGACACTGAACACCGGGGAGCTGTTTTTT. This sequence encodes CASSLGTLNTGELFF.

This rearrangement joins TRBV14 to TRBJ1-1; D remains unclear. In germline, CDR1 is SGHDN, CDR2 FVKESK. V was pared by 3 bases and J by 4 bases, with 18 bases between. This CDR3 is 16 amino acids long. CDR3 sequence: CASSHPTTTRVTEAFF. CDR3 nucleotide sequence: TGTGCCAGCAGCCACCCCACGACGACACGCGTCACTGAAGCTTTCTTT. The entire variable domain, with the rest obtained from reference TRBV14 and TRBJ1-1, is as follows: EAGVTQFPSHSVIEKGQTVTLRCDPISGHDNLYWYRRVMGKEIKFLLHFVKESKQDESGMPNNRFLAERTGGTYSTLKVQPAELEDSGVYFCASSHPTTTRVTEAFFGQGTRLTVV.

CDR3 amino acids: CATHSGGNYNEQFF. CDR3 sequence (DNA): TGTGCCACGCACAGCGGGGGGAATTACAATGAGCAGTTCTTC. This rearrangement joins TRBV24-1 to TRBJ2-1; 9 bases align to TRBD2. V lost 10 bases and J lost 4; bases outside the gene matches: 7. The CDR3 contains 14 residues. Germline CDR1 KGHDR, CDR2 SFDVKD.

The CDR3 sequence is CASSPDAGTAAYEQYF. The CDR3 DNA reads TGCGCCAGCAGCCCAGACGCCGGGACAGCAGCCTACGAGCAGTACTTC. The J gene is TRBJ2-7, the V gene TRBV5-1, with 7 bases that match TRBD1. The CDR3 length is 16 residues. The ends lost 4 bases at V and 2 bases at J; junction bases unmatched: 12. The V gene's germline CDR1 is SGHRS and CDR2 YFSETQ.

This clone was observed once. The chain couples TRBV6-4 to TRBJ1-1; D is uncertain. The length of the CDR3 is 11 residues. The germline gives CDR1 MRHNA, CDR2 SNTAGT. The V end was cut by 8 bases, the J end by 5 bases, with 9 bases between. In nucleotides, the CDR3 is TGTGCCAGCTCGGGTAAGACTGAAGCTTTCTTT. Its protein is CASSGKTEAFF.

The rearrangement joins TRBV5-6 to TRBJ2-4, with 7 bases matching TRBD1. The CDR3 contains 15 residues. Germline values: CDR1 SGHDT, CDR2 YYEEEE. V gave up 0 bases and J gave up 5 bases; unmatched junction bases: 5. In DNA, the CDR3 is TGTGCCAGCAGCTTGGTTTTCACAGGGGAAAACATTCAGTACTTC. The encoded protein is CASSLVFTGENIQYF.

V gene TRBV9 combines with J gene TRBJ1-1; 8 bases are a match to TRBD1. Germline CDR1 is SGDLS and CDR2 is YYNGEE. The CDR3 has 16 amino acids. V lost 0 bases and J lost 0; bases outside the gene matches: 4. CDR3 loop: CASSVGGQVMNTEAFF. CDR3 in DNA: TGTGCCAGCAGCGTAGGGGGACAGGTTATGAACACTGAAGCTTTCTTT.